This T cell receptor (beta chain) was recorded in a study of identical twins. This clonotype turned up a few times. The antigen remains undetermined. Study-wide results and limits: Out-of-frame sharing of TCR alpha in monozygotic twins was underestimated by models.

Unique molecular identifiers were present on the cDNA, which also gained a universal primer site by template switching. MiXCR, run by TCRdb on the 5' RACE reads, gives a single entry per CDR3 protein. The sample holds 400,000 to 500,000 distinct CDR3 sequences; roughly 18% are singletons and the top ten take around 10%. What was sequenced was naive T cells sorted from blood. The source is a man aged 50 to 60 in good health.

CDR3 bases: TGTGCCAGCAGCTTAGGGTCAGGCAACATTCAGTACTTC. Translation: CASSLGSGNIQYF. The V gene is TRBV7-3, the J gene TRBJ2-4; D gene uncertain. The V gene lost 2 bases and the J gene lost 7 bases, with 9 bases spanning the gap. Germline lookup yields CDR1 SGHTA and CDR2 FQGTGA. The CDR3 sequence is 13 residues long.